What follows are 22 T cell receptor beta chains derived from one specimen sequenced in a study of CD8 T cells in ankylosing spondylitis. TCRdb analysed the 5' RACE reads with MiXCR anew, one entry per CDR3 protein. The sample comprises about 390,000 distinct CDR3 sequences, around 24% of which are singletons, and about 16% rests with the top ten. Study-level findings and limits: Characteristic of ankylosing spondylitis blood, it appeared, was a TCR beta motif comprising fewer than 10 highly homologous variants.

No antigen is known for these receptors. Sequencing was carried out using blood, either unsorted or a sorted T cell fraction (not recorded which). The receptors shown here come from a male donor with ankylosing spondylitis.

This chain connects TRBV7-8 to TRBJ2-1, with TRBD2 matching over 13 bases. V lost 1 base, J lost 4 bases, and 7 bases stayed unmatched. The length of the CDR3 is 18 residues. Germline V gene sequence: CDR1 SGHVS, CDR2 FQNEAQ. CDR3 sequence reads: CASSLGGLAGVTYNEQFF. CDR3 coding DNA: TGTGCCAGCAGCTTAGGAGGACTAGCGGGAGTTACATACAATGAGCAGTTCTTC.

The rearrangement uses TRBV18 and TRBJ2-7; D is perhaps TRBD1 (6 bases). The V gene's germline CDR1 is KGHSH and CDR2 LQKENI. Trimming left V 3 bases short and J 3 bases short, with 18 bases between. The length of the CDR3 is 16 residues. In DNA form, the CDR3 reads TGTGCCAGCTCACCCTCTACAGGGACGGACCACTACGAGCAGTACTTC. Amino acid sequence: CASSPSTGTDHYEQYF.

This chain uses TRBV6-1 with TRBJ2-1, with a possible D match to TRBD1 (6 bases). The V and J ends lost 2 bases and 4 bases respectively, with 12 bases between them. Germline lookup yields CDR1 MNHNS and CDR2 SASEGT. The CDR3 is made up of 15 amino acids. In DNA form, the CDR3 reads TGTGCCAGCAGTGAAAGGACAGACCTTTACAATGAGCAGTTCTTC. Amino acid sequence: CASSERTDLYNEQFF.

CDR3 amino acids: CSVDSGGNTGELFF. In nucleotides, the CDR3 is TGCAGCGTTGATAGCGGGGGAAACACCGGGGAGCTGTTTTTT. The gene calls are TRBV29-1 and TRBJ2-2; TRBD2 aligns across 9 bases. Germline CDR1 reads SQVTM; CDR2 reads ANQGSEA. V trimming: 3 bases; J trimming: 2 bases; junction bases outside the gene matches: 1. The CDR3 extends over 14 amino acids.

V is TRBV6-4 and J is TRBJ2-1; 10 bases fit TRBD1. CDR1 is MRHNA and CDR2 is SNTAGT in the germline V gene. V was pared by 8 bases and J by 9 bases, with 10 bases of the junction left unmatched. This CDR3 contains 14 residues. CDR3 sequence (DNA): TGTGCCAGCTCCGGGGACAGGGGAGGAGGTGAGCAGTTCTTC. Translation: CASSGDRGGGEQFF.

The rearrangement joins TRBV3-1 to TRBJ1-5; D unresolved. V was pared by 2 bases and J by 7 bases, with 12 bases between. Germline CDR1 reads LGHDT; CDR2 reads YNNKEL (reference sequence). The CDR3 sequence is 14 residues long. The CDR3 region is CASSQFSGKQPQHF. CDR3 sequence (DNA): TGTGCCAGCAGCCAATTCTCGGGTAAACAGCCCCAGCATTTT.

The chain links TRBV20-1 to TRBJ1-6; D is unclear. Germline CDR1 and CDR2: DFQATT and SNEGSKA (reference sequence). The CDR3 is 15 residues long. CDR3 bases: TGCAGCCCTAATCCCGCCAGGATCGGAAATTCACCCCTCCACTTT. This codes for CSPNPARIGNSPLHF.

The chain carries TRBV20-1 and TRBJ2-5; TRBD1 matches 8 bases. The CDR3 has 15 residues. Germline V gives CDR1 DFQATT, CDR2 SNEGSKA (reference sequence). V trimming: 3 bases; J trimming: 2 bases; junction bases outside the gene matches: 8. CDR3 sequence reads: CSASPGTGSQETQYF. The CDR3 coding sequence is TGCAGTGCTAGTCCCGGGACAGGATCGCAAGAGACCCAGTACTTC.

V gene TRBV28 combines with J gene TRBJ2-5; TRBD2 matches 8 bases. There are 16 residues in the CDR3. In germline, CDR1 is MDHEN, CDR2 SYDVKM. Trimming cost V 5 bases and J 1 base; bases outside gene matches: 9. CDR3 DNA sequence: TGTGCCAGCAGTCGCGGGAGGATCGGGGGCCAAGAGACCCAGTACTTC. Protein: CASSRGRIGGQETQYF.

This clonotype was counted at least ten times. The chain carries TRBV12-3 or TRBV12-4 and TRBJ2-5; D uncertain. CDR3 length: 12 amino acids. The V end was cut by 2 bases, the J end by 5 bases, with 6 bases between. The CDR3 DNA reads TGTGCCAGCAGTTTAAAGGTGGAGACCCAGTACTTC. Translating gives CASSLKVETQYF.

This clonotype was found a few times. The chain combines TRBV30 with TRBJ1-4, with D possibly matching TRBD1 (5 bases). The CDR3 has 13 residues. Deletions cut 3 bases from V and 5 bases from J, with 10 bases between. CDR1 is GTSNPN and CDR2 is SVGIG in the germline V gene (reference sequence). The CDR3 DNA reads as TGTGCCTGGAGGGGTAGGGGCAATGAAAAACTGTTTTTT. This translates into CAWRGRGNEKLFF.

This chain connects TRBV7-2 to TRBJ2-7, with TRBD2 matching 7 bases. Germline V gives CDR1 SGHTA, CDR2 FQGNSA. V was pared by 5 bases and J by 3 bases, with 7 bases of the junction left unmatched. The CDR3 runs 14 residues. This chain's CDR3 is CASSTGGGNYEQYF. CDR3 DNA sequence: TGTGCCAGCAGCACTGGGGGGGGTAACTACGAGCAGTACTTC.

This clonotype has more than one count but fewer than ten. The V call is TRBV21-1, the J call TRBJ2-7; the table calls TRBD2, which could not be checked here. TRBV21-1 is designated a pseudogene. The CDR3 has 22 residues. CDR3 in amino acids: CASSKVGGPGLAGIRGSYEQYF. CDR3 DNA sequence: TGTGCCAGCAGCAAAGTGGGTGGACCGGGACTAGCGGGAATACGGGGCTCCTACGAGCAGTACTTC.

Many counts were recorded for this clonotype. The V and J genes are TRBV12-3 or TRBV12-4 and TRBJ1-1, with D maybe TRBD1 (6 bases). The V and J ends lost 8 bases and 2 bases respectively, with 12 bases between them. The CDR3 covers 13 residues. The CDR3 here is CASEEGGNTEAFF. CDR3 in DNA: TGTGCCAGCGAGGAGGGGGGTAACACTGAAGCTTTCTTT.

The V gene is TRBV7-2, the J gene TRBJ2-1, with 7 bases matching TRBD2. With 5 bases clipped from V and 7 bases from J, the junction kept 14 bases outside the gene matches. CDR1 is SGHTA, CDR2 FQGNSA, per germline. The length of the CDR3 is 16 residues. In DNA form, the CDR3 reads TGTGCCAGCAGCCGAAGGTACGGCGGGAGTAGAAATGAGCAGTTCTTC. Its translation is CASSRRYGGSRNEQFF.

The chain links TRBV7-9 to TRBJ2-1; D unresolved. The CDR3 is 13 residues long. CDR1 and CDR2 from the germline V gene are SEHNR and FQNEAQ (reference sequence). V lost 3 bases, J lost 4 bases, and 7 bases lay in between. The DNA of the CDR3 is TGTGCCAGCAGCTTGACACAATACAATGAGCAGTTCTTC. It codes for CASSLTQYNEQFF.

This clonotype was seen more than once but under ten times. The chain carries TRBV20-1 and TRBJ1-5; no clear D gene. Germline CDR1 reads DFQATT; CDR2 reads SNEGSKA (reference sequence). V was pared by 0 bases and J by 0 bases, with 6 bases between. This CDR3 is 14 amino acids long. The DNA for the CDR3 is TGCAGTGCTAGAGAGTGGTCTAGCAATCAGCCCCAGCATTTT. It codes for CSAREWSSNQPQHF.

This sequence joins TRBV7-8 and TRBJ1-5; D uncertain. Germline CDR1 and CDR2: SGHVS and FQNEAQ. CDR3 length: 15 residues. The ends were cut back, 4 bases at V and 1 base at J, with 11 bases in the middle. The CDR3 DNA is TGTGCCAGCAGCTCCGACGGACTAAGCAATCAGCCCCAGCATTTT. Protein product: CASSSDGLSNQPQHF. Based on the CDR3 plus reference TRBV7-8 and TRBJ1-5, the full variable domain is GAGVSQSPRYKVAKRGQDVALRCDPISGHVSLFWYQQALGQGPEFLTYFQNEAQLDKSGLPSDRFFAERPEGSVSTLKIQRTQQEDSAVYLCASSSDGLSNQPQHFGDGTRLSIL.

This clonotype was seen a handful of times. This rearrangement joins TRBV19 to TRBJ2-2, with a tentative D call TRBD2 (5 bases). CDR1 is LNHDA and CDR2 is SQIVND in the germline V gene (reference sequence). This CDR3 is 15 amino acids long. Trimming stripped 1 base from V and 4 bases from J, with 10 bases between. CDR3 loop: CASSIGPAVTGELFF. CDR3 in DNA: TGTGCCAGTAGTATAGGTCCAGCGGTCACCGGGGAGCTGTTTTTT.

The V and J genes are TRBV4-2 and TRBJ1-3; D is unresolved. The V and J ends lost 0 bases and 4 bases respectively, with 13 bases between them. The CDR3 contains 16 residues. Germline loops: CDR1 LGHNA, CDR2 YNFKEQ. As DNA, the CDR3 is TGTGCCAGCAGCCAAGATGGAACGGTAGGAGGAAACACCATATATTTT. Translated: CASSQDGTVGGNTIYF.

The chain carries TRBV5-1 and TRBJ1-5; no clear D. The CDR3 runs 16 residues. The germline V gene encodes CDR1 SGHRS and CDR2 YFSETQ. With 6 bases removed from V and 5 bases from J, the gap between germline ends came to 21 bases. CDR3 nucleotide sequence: TGCGCCAGCATCGACGTCCCGGGAAGAAGTGATCAGCCCCAGCATTTT. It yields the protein CASIDVPGRSDQPQHF.

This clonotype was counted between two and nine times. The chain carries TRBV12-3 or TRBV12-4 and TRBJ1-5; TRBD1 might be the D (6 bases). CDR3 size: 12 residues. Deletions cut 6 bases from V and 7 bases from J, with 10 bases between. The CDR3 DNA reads TGTGCCAGCAGCACAGGGTTCCAGCCCCAGCATTTT. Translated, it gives CASSTGFQPQHF.